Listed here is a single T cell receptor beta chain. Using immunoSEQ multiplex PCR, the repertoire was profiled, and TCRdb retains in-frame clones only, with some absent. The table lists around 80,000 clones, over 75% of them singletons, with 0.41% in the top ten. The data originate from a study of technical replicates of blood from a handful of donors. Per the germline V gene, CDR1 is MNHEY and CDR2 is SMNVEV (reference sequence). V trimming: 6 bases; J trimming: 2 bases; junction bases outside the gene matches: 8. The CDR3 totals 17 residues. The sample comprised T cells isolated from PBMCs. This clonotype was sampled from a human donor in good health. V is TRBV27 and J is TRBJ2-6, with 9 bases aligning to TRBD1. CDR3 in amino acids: CASSDGTGWTGANVLTF. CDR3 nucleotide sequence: TGTGCCAGCAGCGACGGGACAGGGTGGACTGGGGCCAACGTCCTGACTTTC.